Each of the 10 T cell receptor beta chains below was sequenced from the same sample in a study of blood T cell repertoires in COVID-19. The protocol was immunoSEQ multiplex PCR, while the TCRdb copy is restricted to in-frame clones and leaves out a portion. Of about 89,000 clones in the sample, about two thirds are singletons; the top ten hold under 15%. The sequenced sample was peripheral blood. The receptors originated from an elderly woman with acute or convalescent COVID-19.

This chain uses TRBV6-5 with TRBJ1-1; D gene ambiguous. The CDR3 has 12 amino acids. Germline V lookup: CDR1 MNHEY, CDR2 SVGAGI. The V and J ends lost 2 bases and 14 bases respectively, with 15 bases between them. In DNA, the CDR3 is TGTGCCAGCAGTTACCCGTCTCAACTGCCCTTCTTT. It is translated as CASSYPSQLPFF.

This clone showed up just a few times. This chain links TRBV5-1 with TRBJ2-3; TRBD2 agrees at 11 bases. This CDR3 is 18 amino acids long. From germline, CDR1 is SGHRS and CDR2 YFSETQ. Unmatched junction bases numbered 13, after V lost 7 bases and J lost 0 bases. The DNA for the CDR3 is TGCGCCAGCTTCCCCACTAGCGGGGGATCAGCTAGCACAGATACGCAGTATTTT. Translated, it gives CASFPTSGGSASTDTQYF.

In its sample, this clone was seen a few times. The genes are TRBV10-3 and TRBJ2-7; the match to TRBD1 covers 9 bases. The CDR3 covers 14 residues. V lost 6 bases to trimming and J lost 5 bases; unmatched junction nucleotides: 8. The germline CDR1 and CDR2 sequences are ENHRY and SYGVKD. In nucleotides, the CDR3 is TGTGCCATCAGGCCGGAACGGACAGGGGACGAGCAGTACTTC. It specifies CAIRPERTGDEQYF.

By share, this clone ranks as medium-sized. The chain has TRBV6-1 and TRBJ2-4; TRBD1 matches at 7 bases. J lost 0 bases, V lost 0 bases, and 2 bases had no gene match. Germline CDR1 reads MNHNS; CDR2 reads SASEGT. The CDR3 is 16 amino acids. The CDR3 nucleotides are TGTGCCAGCAGTGAAGCGCAGGGGGTAGCCAAAAACATTCAGTACTTC. This encodes CASSEAQGVAKNIQYF.

CDR3 in DNA: TGTGCCAGCAGCCAGGGACAGGATAATTCACCCCTCCACTTT. Protein: CASSQGQDNSPLHF. The chain combines TRBV28 with TRBJ1-6, with 8 nucleotides matching TRBD1. The CDR3 totals 14 residues. Germline CDR1 is MDHEN and CDR2 is SYDVKM. The trim removed 6 bases at V and 5 bases at J, leaving 3 bases unmatched.

The V gene is TRBV28, the J gene TRBJ1-2; 8 bases are shared with TRBD1. Germline assignment: CDR1 MDHEN and CDR2 SYDVKM. There are 15 residues in the CDR3. The trim removed 6 bases at V and 5 bases at J, leaving 11 bases unmatched. CDR3 nucleotide sequence: TGTGCCAGCAGCCCAGCAGGGGGCGCAGGGTATGGCTACACCTTC. It is translated as CASSPAGGAGYGYTF.

This chain connects TRBV6-5 to TRBJ1-2; D remains ambiguous. Trimming pared 2 bases from V and 4 bases from J, leaving 8 bases between. The CDR3 has 13 amino acids. The germline V gene has CDR1 MNHEY and CDR2 SVGAGI. CDR3 loop: CASSYLNGYGYTF. Written as DNA, the CDR3 is TGTGCCAGCAGTTACCTAAACGGCTATGGCTACACCTTC.

The rearrangement uses TRBV29-1 and TRBJ2-5, with 9 bases identical to TRBD2. CDR3 length equals 15 residues. Germline V CDR1 and CDR2: SQVTM, ANQGSEA. V was clipped by 6 bases and J by 0 bases; unmatched bases: 8. CDR3 sequence reads: CSVVGSGGYQETQYF. CDR3 nucleotides: TGCAGCGTCGTGGGTAGCGGGGGATACCAAGAGACCCAGTACTTC.

The chain combines TRBV6-5 with TRBJ1-6, with 8 positions matching TRBD1. CDR3 length: 16 residues. Losses at the gene ends were 0 bases for V and 5 bases for J; bases not matched to a gene: 3. Germline V gives CDR1 MNHEY, CDR2 SVGAGI. In nucleotides, the CDR3 is TGTGCCAGCAGTTACTCGCAGACAGGGGATAATTCACCCCTCCACTTT. The encoded protein is CASSYSQTGDNSPLHF.

The V call is TRBV6-5, the J call TRBJ2-7, with D possibly being TRBD1 (5 bases). The germline V gene has CDR1 MNHEY and CDR2 SVGAGI. V lost 3 bases to trimming and J lost 3 bases, with 9 bases between them. This CDR3 contains 13 residues. CDR3 residues: CASSYRQFYEQYF. The CDR3 coding sequence is TGTGCCAGCAGTTATAGACAGTTCTACGAGCAGTACTTC.